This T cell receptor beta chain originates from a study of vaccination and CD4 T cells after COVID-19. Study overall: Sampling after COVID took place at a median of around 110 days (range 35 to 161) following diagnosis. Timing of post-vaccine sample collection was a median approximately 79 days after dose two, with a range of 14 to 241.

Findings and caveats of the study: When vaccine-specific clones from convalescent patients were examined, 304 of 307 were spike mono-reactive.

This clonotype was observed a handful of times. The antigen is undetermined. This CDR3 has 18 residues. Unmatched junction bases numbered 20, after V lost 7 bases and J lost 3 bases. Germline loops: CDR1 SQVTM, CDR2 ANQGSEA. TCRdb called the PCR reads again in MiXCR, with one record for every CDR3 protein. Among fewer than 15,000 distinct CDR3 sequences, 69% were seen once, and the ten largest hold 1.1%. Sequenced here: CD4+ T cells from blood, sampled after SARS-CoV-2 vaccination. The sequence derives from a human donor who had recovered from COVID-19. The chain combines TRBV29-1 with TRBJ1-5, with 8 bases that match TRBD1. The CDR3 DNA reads TGCAGCGGAAAAAGAGGGGACAGGAGGTTGAATTCCAATCAGCCCCAGCATTTT. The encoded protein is CSGKRGDRRLNSNQPQHF.